Below, 7 T cell receptor beta chains from the same sample are listed, as sequenced in a study of T cells in women clearing cervical HPV infection. Here immunoSEQ multiplex PCR was the method, and the copy in TCRdb shows in-frame clones only, minus some. This listing includes around 23,000 clones. The sequencing input was blood buffy coat. The receptors were gathered from a woman aged 18 to 69 with a cervical HPV16 infection that either progressed to CIN3+ or cleared (not recorded which).

A note on this clone: The CDR3 end is not reached by the read, which stops 3 residues before it; the germline J gene fills it in. This sequence joins TRBV30 and TRBJ1-2, with 10 positions matching TRBD1. Germline lookup yields CDR1 GTSNPN and CDR2 SVGIG (reference sequence). This CDR3 has 14 residues. CDR3 DNA, as far as it was read: TGTGCCTGGAGTACCCGACAGGGGGCTCACGAC. Amino acid sequence: CAWSTRQGAHD. The whole CDR3 reads CAWSTRQGAHDYTF.

For this clone: One junction end disagrees with the germline gene, perhaps due to a read error. Distinct nucleotide sequences in the sample also encode this CDR3. Incomplete CDR3 DNA: TGCGCCAGCAGCTCCCTCGGGACAAGGGGGTTTTTGGTCTATGGA. Protein sequence: CASSSLGTRGFLVYG. The whole CDR3 reads CASSSLGTRGFLVYGYTF. V is TRBV5-1 and J is TRBJ1-2; D perhaps matches TRBD1 (6 bases). The CDR3 goes on 3 residues after the read ends, and that part is filled in from the germline J gene. The CDR3 is 18 amino acids. CDR1 and CDR2 from the germline V gene are SGHRS and YFSETQ.

Of note for this clone: The missing CDR3 end, 3 residues past where the read stops, is filled in from the germline J gene. The chain links TRBV6-1 to TRBJ1-2; D is uncertain. Per the germline V gene, CDR1 is MNHNS and CDR2 is SASEGT. V was pared by 3 bases and J by 1 base, with 12 bases between. The CDR3 runs 15 residues. The CDR3 bases that were read are TGTGCCAGCAGTGAGGGTACGGGGAATAACTATGGC. Translation gives CASSEGTGNNYG. The CDR3 in full is CASSEGTGNNYGYTF.

As to this clone: The DNA ends 3 residues before the CDR3 does, and the rest of the CDR3 is filled in from the germline J gene. The V and J genes are TRBV7-6 and TRBJ2-1, with TRBD2 identical over 15 bases. V lost 2 bases, J lost 9 bases, and 11 bases stayed unmatched. Per germline, CDR1 SGHVS and CDR2 FNYEAQ. CDR3 size: 18 residues. CDR3 in amino acids: CASSLNYGRTSGRAEQFF. The sequenced part of the CDR3 DNA is TGTGCCAGCAGCTTAAACTACGGCCGGACTAGCGGGAGGGCTGAG.

In regard to this clone: Read coverage stops 3 residues before the CDR3 terminus; the germline J gene supplies the remainder. V and J are TRBV7-3 and TRBJ1-2; D is possibly TRBD1 (5 bases). Germline CDR1 and CDR2: SGHTA and FQGTGA. The V end was cut by 3 bases, the J end by 5 bases, with 19 bases between. The CDR3 runs 16 residues. The CDR3 DNA, read in part, is TGTGCCAGCAGCTTTACTCTAGACAGCACGGAATATGGC. Translated: CASSFTLDSTEYG. In full, the CDR3 reads CASSFTLDSTEYGYTF.

About this clone itself: The read halts 3 residues ahead of the CDR3 end, with the missing end drawn from the germline J gene. V usage is TRBV7-3 and J usage is TRBJ1-2; D uncertain. V was trimmed by 1 base and J by 7 bases, leaving 10 bases between them. Germline V CDR1 and CDR2: SGHTA, FQGTGA. This CDR3 spans 13 amino acids. The CDR3 bases that were read are TGTGCCAGCAGCTTAAGTTCCTACGGTGGC. Its protein product is CASSLSSYGG. The CDR3 as a whole reads CASSLSSYGGYTF. The full variable domain, rest sourced from reference TRBV7-3 and TRBJ1-2, is GAGVSQTPSNKVTEKGKYVELRCDPISGHTALYWYRQSLGQGPEFLIYFQGTGAADDSGLPNDRFFAVRPEGSVSTLKIQRTERGDSAVYLCASSLSSYGGYTFGSGTRLTVV.

Turning to this clone: The CDR3 is cut off 3 residues early in the read; its end comes from the germline J gene. This rearrangement joins TRBV10-3 to TRBJ1-4, with TRBD1 matching over 8 bases. Germline-derived CDR1 and CDR2 are ENHRY and SYGVKD. This CDR3 region has 14 residues. The CDR3 protein is CAISDTGGGSPLFF. CDR3 bases read: TGTGCCATCAGTGATACAGGGGGAGGTTCACCA.